The rows below give T cell receptor beta chains drawn from one sample of a study of early T cells in non-severe SARS-CoV-2 infection. TCRdb reprocessed the 5' RACE reads via MiXCR and lists one record per CDR3 protein. This table holds tens of thousands of distinct CDR3 sequences, under 15% found once. The sequenced material came from whole blood. The receptors here all came from an adult who was a healthcare worker with PCR-confirmed SARS-CoV-2 infection or an uninfected control (not recorded which). The CDR3 runs from the conserved cysteine through the conserved F or W. The D gene is left open where the match is weak. Only some rows state a clone size, as once, few, many or a class for expanded clones.

d_call	v_call	j_call	clone_size	cdr3_aa	cdr3_nt
TRBD2	TRBV20-1	TRBJ2-1	few	CSAPGTSGTYNEQFF	TGCAGTGCCCCGGGGACTAGCGGGACTTACAATGAGCAGTTCTTC
TRBD1	TRBV6-6	TRBJ2-5	few	CASSITGVRETQYF	TGTGCCAGCAGCATTACAGGGGTGAGAGAGACCCAGTACTTC
.	TRBV7-6	TRBJ2-3	.	CASSLIGISTDTQYF	TGTGCCAGCAGCTTAATTGGCATATCCACAGATACGCAGTATTTT
TRBD2	TRBV5-4	TRBJ2-3	.	CASSLEPSGIKADTQYF	TGTGCCAGCAGCTTGGAACCTAGCGGGATTAAAGCAGATACGCAGTATTTT
TRBD1	TRBV12-3/TRBV12-4	TRBJ2-1	.	CASSSATPGQINNEQFF	TGTGCCAGCAGTTCAGCTACGCCGGGACAGATAAACAATGAGCAGTTCTTC
.	TRBV5-5	TRBJ2-3	.	CASSSQYGEYALNTQYF	TGTGCCAGCAGCTCCCAGTACGGGGAGTATGCACTGAATACGCAGTATTTT
.	TRBV28	TRBJ2-1	.	CASSLPHEQFF	TGTGCCAGCAGTTTACCCCATGAGCAGTTCTTC
.	TRBV18	TRBJ1-5	many	CASSPSNQPQHF	TGTGCCAGCTCACCGAGCAATCAGCCCCAGCATTTT
.	TRBV28	TRBJ2-1	.	CASSLGGPGYNEQFF	TGTGCCAGCAGTTTAGGCGGGCCGGGTTACAATGAGCAGTTCTTC
.	TRBV25-1	TRBJ2-7	.	CASSEYYEQYF	TGTGCCAGCAGTGAATACTACGAGCAGTACTTC
.	TRBV28	TRBJ1-2	.	CASLHSGARGGYGYTF	TGTGCCAGCCTTCATTCGGGGGCAAGGGGCGGTTATGGCTACACCTTC
.	TRBV6-2/TRBV6-3	TRBJ1-1	.	CASSRPGTEAFF	TGTGCCAGCAGCCGGCCGGGGACTGAAGCTTTCTTT
TRBD1	TRBV4-1	TRBJ2-3	.	CASSPDRISDTQYF	TGCGCCAGCAGCCCGGACAGGATCTCAGATACGCAGTATTTT
.	TRBV20-1	TRBJ2-7	many	CSAPDGTYEQYF	TGCAGTGCTCCGGACGGGACCTACGAGCAGTACTTC
TRBD2	TRBV7-6	TRBJ2-3	.	CASSNSGRSTDTQYF	TGTGCCAGCAGCAATTCCGGGAGGAGCACAGATACGCAGTATTTT
TRBD2	TRBV4-3	TRBJ2-1	.	CASSQETTTFSGSTYNEQFF	TGCGCCAGCAGCCAAGAAACCACCACCTTTAGCGGGTCGACCTACAATGAGCAGTTCTTC
TRBD1	TRBV12-3/TRBV12-4	TRBJ1-2	.	CASSFGQGTGYTF	TGTGCCAGCAGTTTCGGACAGGGGACTGGCTACACCTTC
TRBD1	TRBV20-1	TRBJ2-4	few	CSASRDRGVTIQYF	TGCAGTGCTAGCCGGGACAGGGGAGTGACCATTCAGTACTTC
.	TRBV20-1	TRBJ2-1	.	CSARSGDSYNEQFF	TGCAGTGCTAGGAGCGGAGACTCCTACAATGAGCAGTTCTTC
.	TRBV14	TRBJ1-1	.	CASSLLDSGRTEAFF	TGTGCCAGCAGCCTACTGGATTCCGGCCGCACTGAAGCTTTCTTT
.	TRBV2	TRBJ1-2	.	CASRLTAPTNYGYTF	TGTGCCAGCAGGTTGACAGCGCCTACTAACTATGGCTACACCTTC
TRBD1	TRBV12-3/TRBV12-4	TRBJ2-7	few	CASSFSSDRGYEQYF	TGTGCCAGCAGTTTTTCCTCGGACAGGGGCTACGAGCAGTACTTC
.	TRBV12-3/TRBV12-4	TRBJ1-1	.	CASSWGRLEAFF	TGTGCCAGCAGTTGGGGGCGGCTTGAAGCTTTCTTT
TRBD2	TRBV5-1	TRBJ2-3	.	CASSPRAGFTDTQYF	TGCGCCAGCAGCCCACGAGCGGGATTCACAGATACGCAGTATTTT
.	TRBV6-6	TRBJ1-6	.	CASSFSYNSPLHF	TGTGCCAGCAGTTTTTCCTATAATTCACCCCTCCACTTT
TRBD1	TRBV12-3/TRBV12-4	TRBJ2-1	.	CASSPPGGPPIHEQFF	TGTGCCAGCAGTCCCCCAGGGGGACCCCCCATACATGAGCAGTTCTTC
.	TRBV6-5	TRBJ2-6	few	CASSYRGSGANVLTF	TGTGCCAGCAGTTACAGGGGTTCTGGGGCCAACGTCCTGACTTTC
.	TRBV2	TRBJ2-3	.	CASPRASNTQYF	TGTGCCAGCCCCCGGGCCTCAAATACGCAGTATTTT
.	TRBV7-9	TRBJ1-4	.	CASSLYREANEKLFF	TGTGCCAGCAGCTTGTACAGGGAAGCGAATGAAAAACTGTTTTTT
TRBD1	TRBV3-1	TRBJ2-2	many	CASSQRTGAGELFF	TGTGCCAGCAGCCAGAGAACAGGGGCCGGGGAGCTGTTTTTT
.	TRBV7-9	TRBJ2-5	few	CASSLHGLPGTRYF	TGTGCCAGCAGCTTGCATGGACTCCCCGGGACCCGGTACTTC
.	TRBV9	TRBJ2-5	few	CASSRAEETQYF	TGTGCCAGCAGCAGAGCAGAAGAGACCCAGTACTTC
.	TRBV2	TRBJ1-5	.	CASSDERNQPQHF	TGTGCCAGCAGTGATGAGCGCAATCAGCCCCAGCATTTT
.	TRBV20-1	TRBJ1-2	many	CSAKNYGYTF	TGCAGTGCAAAGAACTATGGCTACACCTTC
TRBD2	TRBV29-1	TRBJ2-2	few	CSAFGLAGSTGELFF	TGCAGCGCTTTTGGACTAGCGGGATCCACCGGGGAGCTGTTTTTT
TRBD1	TRBV20-1	TRBJ2-3	.	CSAPGQGFQVGTDTQYF	TGCAGCGCGCCGGGACAGGGGTTCCAGGTGGGCACAGATACGCAGTATTTT
TRBD2	TRBV7-2	TRBJ2-1	few	CASSMGTSHYETYNEQFF	TGTGCCAGCAGCATGGGGACTAGCCACTACGAAACCTACAATGAGCAGTTCTTC
.	TRBV5-1	TRBJ2-3	few	CASSLPLNDDTQYF	TGCGCCAGCAGCTTGCCCCTCAACGACGATACGCAGTATTTT
.	TRBV27	TRBJ2-1	.	CASSLWRRGSYNEQFF	TGTGCCAGCAGTTTGTGGCGGAGGGGCTCCTACAATGAGCAGTTCTTC
.	TRBV6-5	TRBJ2-1	few	CASSYRPGAYNEQFF	TGTGCCAGCAGTTACAGGCCGGGGGCCTACAATGAGCAGTTCTTC
TRBD2	TRBV20-1	TRBJ2-1	.	CSARGASGYNEQFF	TGCAGTGCTAGAGGCGCTAGCGGGTACAATGAGCAGTTCTTC
.	TRBV4-1	TRBJ1-3	many	CASSQPRQRSNTIYF	TGCGCCAGCAGCCAACCGAGGCAGAGGTCAAACACCATATATTTT
TRBD1	TRBV7-9	TRBJ2-7	.	CASSLGDSAYEQYF	TGTGCCAGCAGCTTAGGGGACAGCGCCTACGAGCAGTACTTC
.	TRBV7-7	TRBJ2-3	.	CASSPQEATTDTQYF	TGTGCCAGCAGCCCCCAGGAGGCTACCACAGATACGCAGTATTTT
TRBD1	TRBV10-3	TRBJ2-3	.	CATGLQGPFSDTQYF	TGTGCCACCGGCCTACAGGGGCCCTTTTCAGATACGCAGTATTTT
.	TRBV24-1	TRBJ1-2	.	CATSDLTLDYGYTF	TGTGCCACCAGTGATTTGACTCTGGACTATGGCTACACCTTC
.	TRBV3-1	TRBJ1-1	many	CASSQERYTEAFF	TGTGCCAGCAGCCAAGAAAGATACACTGAAGCTTTCTTT
.	TRBV28	TRBJ2-1	.	CASSLGNFEQFF	TGTGCCAGCAGTTTAGGGAACTTTGAGCAGTTCTTC
.	TRBV4-1	TRBJ2-2	many	CASRDVGLRNTGELFF	TGCGCCAGCAGAGATGTGGGACTGAGGAACACCGGGGAGCTGTTTTTT
TRBD2	TRBV5-5	TRBJ2-5	many	CASSHLAGGETQYF	TGTGCCAGCAGCCACCTAGCGGGAGGAGAGACCCAGTACTTC
.	TRBV7-8	TRBJ2-1	many	CASSLGEQQFF	TGTGCCAGCAGCTTAGGTGAGCAGCAGTTCTTC
.	TRBV20-1	TRBJ2-5	few	CGIKTGPQETQYF	TGCGGGATTAAGACTGGGCCCCAAGAGACCCAGTACTTC
TRBD2	TRBV29-1	TRBJ2-2	many	CSVQTSGRASGELFF	TGCAGCGTTCAGACTAGCGGGAGGGCATCCGGGGAGCTGTTTTTT
TRBD2	TRBV28	TRBJ2-1	.	CASRLAGDEQFF	TGTGCCAGCAGACTAGCGGGAGATGAGCAGTTCTTC
TRBD2	TRBV28	TRBJ2-1	.	CASGRLAGYSNEQFF	TGTGCCAGCGGAAGACTAGCGGGGTACTCCAATGAGCAGTTCTTC
TRBD1	TRBV6-6	TRBJ2-7	few	CASSYTTGGEQYF	TGTGCCAGCAGTTACACCACAGGGGGTGAGCAGTACTTC
.	TRBV10-3	TRBJ2-7	many	CAISEEAGTEQYF	TGTGCCATCAGTGAAGAGGCTGGGACCGAGCAGTACTTC
.	TRBV28	TRBJ2-3	.	CASSLKTDTQYF	TGTGCCAGCAGTTTAAAGACAGATACGCAGTATTTT
.	TRBV12-3/TRBV12-4	TRBJ1-1	many	CASSRVGGRGTEAFF	TGTGCCAGCAGCAGGGTGGGGGGCCGCGGCACTGAAGCTTTCTTT
.	TRBV7-2	TRBJ2-3	few	CASRPSTDTQYF	TGTGCCAGCAGACCAAGCACAGATACGCAGTATTTT